These T cell receptor beta chains were read from a single sample in a study of blood T cells in healthy people across ages. TCRdb independently ran MiXCR on the 5' RACE reads; one entry per CDR3 protein. The table includes about a million distinct CDR3 sequences, roughly two fifths detected once. Source material: blood. These receptors were obtained from a man aged 18 to 30 in good health. Each CDR3 is given with its conserved first and last residue. The D gene is left open where the match is weak. Some rows have no size entry. The others give once, few or many, or a class for an expanded clone.

NA | NA | TRBJ1-1 | TRBV5-1 | TGCGCCAGCAGCTTGGAGGGAAACAACAAGGGCACTGAAGCTTTCTTT | CASSLEGNNKGTEAFF
TRBD1 | NA | TRBJ1-4 | TRBV4-2 | TGTGCCAGCAGCCCCGTTTTGCGGGACAGGGGTAATGAAAAACTGTTTTTT | CASSPVLRDRGNEKLFF
NA | NA | TRBJ1-1 | TRBV20-1 | TGCAGTGCTAGAGATCGGGAGGCTATGAACACTGAAGCTTTCTTT | CSARDREAMNTEAFF
NA | once | TRBJ1-1 | TRBV7-6 | TGTGCCAGCAGCTTAGCGTCCCCCCAGGGGATAGTAGGTGAAGCTTTCTTT | CASSLASPQGIVGEAFF
NA | NA | TRBJ2-5 | TRBV20-1 | TGCAGTGCTAGTAGCCTGGGCGGCCAAGAGACCCAGTACTTC | CSASSLGGQETQYF
NA | few | TRBJ1-2 | TRBV5-1 | TGCGCCAGCAGCTACGGAATTAACTATGGCTACACCTTC | CASSYGINYGYTF
NA | NA | TRBJ1-2 | TRBV7-2 | TGTGCCAGCAGCCCGGACCCCCACTATGGCTACACCTTC | CASSPDPHYGYTF
NA | NA | TRBJ1-2 | TRBV7-2 | TGTGCCAGCAGCTTAAAATCTCTTGGGGGCTACACCTTC | CASSLKSLGGYTF
TRBD1 | NA | TRBJ1-2 | TRBV12-3/TRBV12-4 | TGTGCCAGCACCTCATCACAGGGGGAGAACTATGGCTACACCTTC | CASTSSQGENYGYTF
NA | NA | TRBJ1-5 | TRBV20-1 | TGCAGTGCTAGACCTCCCGGACGTTATCAGCCCCAGCATTTT | CSARPPGRYQPQHF
NA | once | TRBJ2-1 | TRBV20-1 | TGCAGTGCTAGCCGGCCGAGCTCCTACAATAAGCAGTTCTTC | CSASRPSSYNKQFF
NA | many | TRBJ2-7 | TRBV9 | TGTGCCAGCAGCGCCGGACAGCCTAGCTCCTACGAGCAGTACTTC | CASSAGQPSSYEQYF
TRBD1 | NA | TRBJ1-2 | TRBV2 | TGTGCCAGCAGTGATACTCGGACAGGGCCATATGGCCACACCTTC | CASSDTRTGPYGHTF
TRBD2 | few | TRBJ2-5 | TRBV20-1 | TGCAGTGCTAGACCGACCTACGGGGGGGCATCGGAGACCCAGTACTTC | CSARPTYGGASETQYF
NA | NA | TRBJ1-2 | TRBV4-1 | TGCGCCAGCAGCCAAGACAATAGATTGGGCTATGGCTACACCTTC | CASSQDNRLGYGYTF
TRBD2 | NA | TRBJ2-3 | TRBV7-9 | TGTGCCAGCAGCTCCCGGGCTAGCGGGACAGATACGCAGTATTTT | CASSSRASGTDTQYF
TRBD2 | NA | TRBJ2-5 | TRBV9 | TGTGCCAGCAGCGTAGGGGGAGGGTCAGGGACCCAGTACTTC | CASSVGGGSGTQYF
NA | few | TRBJ2-7 | TRBV5-1 | TGCGCCAGCAGCGCCCTATACGGCAATGAGCAGTACTTC | CASSALYGNEQYF
TRBD1 | NA | TRBJ1-5 | TRBV20-1 | TGCAGTGCTAAAATCAGGGGGGATCAGCCCCAGCATTTT | CSAKIRGDQPQHF
NA | few | TRBJ2-3 | TRBV18 | TGTGCCAGCTCACCCCGTGAGGGACGGCACCTACCGTATCCTCCTAGCACAGATACGCAGTATTTT | CASSPREGRHLPYPPSTDTQYF
TRBD1 | NA | TRBJ2-1 | TRBV7-9 | TGTGCCAGCAGCTCATCACAGGGGGCTAACAATGAGCAGTTCTTC | CASSSSQGANNEQFF
TRBD1 | few | TRBJ1-5 | TRBV7-9 | TGTGCCAGCAGCTCCATCGGCACAGGGGGCCTTCAGCCCCAGCATTTT | CASSSIGTGGLQPQHF
NA | NA | TRBJ1-2 | TRBV20-1 | TGCAGTGCTCGTAGGGGTCTCTATGGCTACACCTTC | CSARRGLYGYTF
NA | few | TRBJ2-3 | TRBV9 | TGTGCCAGCAGCGTAGGCTCGGGACACCCCACAGATACGCAGTATTTT | CASSVGSGHPTDTQYF
NA | NA | TRBJ1-1 | TRBV2 | TGTGCCAGCAGTGGGGTCGGGGGAGTGAACACTGAAGCTTTCTTT | CASSGVGGVNTEAFF
NA | NA | TRBJ1-1 | TRBV3-1 | TGTGCCAGCAGCCCCACAGGGCCTCTCGGTTACACTGAAGCTTTCTTT | CASSPTGPLGYTEAFF
NA | NA | TRBJ1-1 | TRBV20-1 | TGCAGTGCTAGGGTCGACGGGAACACTGAAGCTTTCTTT | CSARVDGNTEAFF
NA | few | TRBJ2-7 | TRBV7-2 | TGTGCCAGCAGCCTAGGGACGGTCCTCTCCTACGAGCAGTACTTC | CASSLGTVLSYEQYF
NA | NA | TRBJ2-3 | TRBV5-1 | TGCGCCAGCAGCTTGGTACAGGTCTCCGATACGCAGTATTTT | CASSLVQVSDTQYF
NA | NA | TRBJ1-4 | TRBV9 | TGTGCCAGCAGCGTAGCTTTGTCCGGAGGTCGGGAAAAACTGTTTTTT | CASSVALSGGREKLFF
NA | NA | TRBJ2-7 | TRBV14 | TGTGCCAGCAGCCAAGGAAAAAGGTCCCCGAGGGGACCTCGGTACGAGCAGTACTTC | CASSQGKRSPRGPRYEQYF
TRBD1 | few | TRBJ2-7 | TRBV13 | TGTGCCAGCAGCCGCTTGGGACAGGGGATGGATTACGAGCAGTACTTC | CASSRLGQGMDYEQYF
NA | many | TRBJ2-6 | TRBV20-1 | TGCAGTGCTAGTCCCGGGGGCTTTAGGGAAATCTCTGGGGCCAACGTCCTGACTTTC | CSASPGGFREISGANVLTF
NA | few | TRBJ2-1 | TRBV7-8 | TGTGCCAGCAGCCTTACGGCCCCAGGAAAGGTTTCCAATGAGCAGTTCTTC | CASSLTAPGKVSNEQFF
NA | many | TRBJ2-1 | TRBV12-3/TRBV12-4 | TGTGCCAGCAGCCTTAATAACAATGAGCAGTTCTTC | CASSLNNNEQFF
NA | NA | TRBJ1-2 | TRBV20-1 | TGCAGTGCTAGCGTTATTTCGGGGGGGCCCTATGGCTACACCTTC | CSASVISGGPYGYTF
TRBD1 | few | TRBJ2-3 | TRBV29-1 | TGCAGCGTTCGTGGACAGGGTTACAAAGATACGCAGTATTTT | CSVRGQGYKDTQYF
NA | NA | TRBJ2-1 | TRBV27 | TGTGCCAGCAGTTTGAGGCAGGGGACGAACAATGAGCAGTTCTTC | CASSLRQGTNNEQFF
NA | few | TRBJ2-1 | TRBV7-9 | TGTGCCAGCAGCTTTGGGGACACCAACAATGAGCAGTTCTTC | CASSFGDTNNEQFF
NA | NA | TRBJ1-1 | TRBV5-5 | TGTGCCAGCAGCTTGGATGGGGCTGGGTCCTCGAGTATTGAAGCTTTCTTT | CASSLDGAGSSSIEAFF
NA | NA | TRBJ1-1 | TRBV25-1 | TGTGCCAGCAGTGACGGCTGTGAAGCTTTCTTT | CASSDGCEAFF
NA | few | TRBJ2-1 | TRBV29-1 | TGCAGCGTCCGGACAGACTACAATGAGCAGTTCTTC | CSVRTDYNEQFF
TRBD2 | NA | TRBJ2-1 | TRBV20-1 | TGCAGTGCTAGTGGCGGGGGGGTACAAGAGACCCAGTTCTTC | CSASGGGVQETQFF
NA | NA | TRBJ2-7 | TRBV7-2 | TGTGCCAGCAGTAGACACTCGATGGGACAACAATACGAGCAGTACTTC | CASSRHSMGQQYEQYF
NA | NA | TRBJ1-6 | TRBV12-3/TRBV12-4 | TGTGCCAGCAGTCCCTTTGGACGGAGCTCCTATAATTCACCCCTCCACTTT | CASSPFGRSSYNSPLHF
NA | NA | TRBJ2-5 | TRBV10-2 | TGCGCCAGCAGTGAGCCATACGGGACCCAGTACTTC | CASSEPYGTQYF
TRBD2 | few | TRBJ2-1 | TRBV10-3 | TGTGCCATCAGCCAGACTAGCGGGGGCTCCAGGAGCTCCTACAATGAGCAGTTCTTC | CAISQTSGGSRSSYNEQFF
NA | few | TRBJ2-7 | TRBV29-1 | TGCAGCGTTGAGGGGGCCCAGAGCTCCTACAATGAGCAGTACTTC | CSVEGAQSSYNEQYF
TRBD1 | NA | TRBJ1-4 | TRBV10-3 | TGTGCCATCAGTGAGTCTGAGGGGGCAACTGAAAAACTGTTTTTT | CAISESEGATEKLFF
NA | NA | TRBJ1-2 | TRBV7-9 | TGTGCCAGCAGCCGAACAACAAGCTACGTCGATGGTGGCTACACCTTC | CASSRTTSYVDGGYTF